Following are 26 T cell receptor beta chains from one sample sequenced in a study of Graves' ophthalmopathy and Graves' hyperthyroidism. RNA transcripts yielded amplified TCR beta CDR3 regions. Scientists carried out first-round RT-PCR using HTBI primers and then a second-round multiplex PCR. TCRdb re-called the multiplex PCR reads through MiXCR, storing one row per CDR3 protein. There are hundreds of thousands of distinct CDR3 sequences in the sample; about 20% occur only once, and more than 5.5% lies in the top ten. Material for sequencing was peripheral blood. The receptors were sampled from a woman aged 18-29 years with stable Graves' hyperthyroidism. Some clones in this sample may be carry-over from other donors' samples.

This clonotype was counted many times. The genes are TRBV27 and TRBJ2-4; D remains unclear. Germline lookup yields CDR1 MNHEY and CDR2 SMNVEV (reference sequence). This CDR3 has 15 residues. Trimming shortened V by 6 bases and J by 0 bases, and 12 bases separated the two germline ends. The CDR3 DNA follows: TGTGCCAGCAGCCAAACGACCTTAGCCAAAAACATTCAGTACTTC. It codes for CASSQTTLAKNIQYF.

The table lists this clonotype with many counts. The V call is TRBV6-1, the J call TRBJ1-1; D gene unclear. The germline gives CDR1 MNHNS, CDR2 SASEGT. V lost 4 bases, J lost 0 bases, and 6 bases lay in between. CDR3 length equals 13 residues. The CDR3 coding sequence is TGTGCCAGCAGTGGGAGCATGAACACTGAAGCTTTCTTT. This codes for CASSGSMNTEAFF.

The V call is TRBV7-2, the J call TRBJ2-5, with 8 bases identical to TRBD2. With 4 bases clipped from V and 5 bases from J, the junction kept 9 bases outside the gene matches. CDR3 length equals 15 residues. CDR1 is SGHTA, CDR2 FQGNSA, per germline. This CDR3 is CASSSLTSAGETQYF. The CDR3 DNA reads TGTGCCAGCAGCTCGTTGACTAGCGCGGGCGAGACCCAGTACTTC.

This clonotype has a count of ten or more. The genes are TRBV6-1 and TRBJ1-2, with a weak D call TRBD1 (6 bases). The CDR3 spans 14 residues. Germline V gene sequence: CDR1 MNHNS, CDR2 SASEGT. V dropped 1 base and J dropped 2 bases, with 8 bases sitting between them. As DNA, the CDR3 is TGTGCCAGCAGTGAAGGAGGGGGAAACTATGGCTACACCTTC. This codes for CASSEGGGNYGYTF.

With regard to this clonotype: A read error is possible here, since a much larger clone lies one base away. The chain combines TRBV4-1 with TRBJ2-5; 7 nucleotides line up with TRBD2. Germline V gene data show CDR1 as MGHRA and CDR2 as YSYEKL. Trimming at V came to 1 base and at J to 6 bases, leaving 8 bases not matched to a gene. The CDR3 is 15 amino acids. The CDR3: CASSQVPGEGKTQYF. The CDR3 bases are TGCGCCAGCAGCCAAGTGCCCGGGGAGGGCAAGACCCAGTACTTC.

This clonotype was seen more than once but under ten times. The chain links TRBV9 to TRBJ1-6; weak D call: TRBD1 (6 bases). The CDR3 consists of 15 residues. Germline V lookup: CDR1 SGDLS, CDR2 YYNGEE. Trimming stripped 1 base from V and 10 bases from J, with 15 bases between. The CDR3 reads CASSVNRVRESPLHF. The CDR3 nucleotides are TGTGCCAGCAGCGTAAACAGGGTGCGGGAATCACCCCTCCACTTT.

There are many counts of this clonotype. V and J are TRBV12-3 or TRBV12-4 and TRBJ1-1, with TRBD1 matching 11 bases. Trimming took 5 bases from V and 5 from J; bases not matched to a gene: 7. This CDR3 spans 15 amino acids. Here the CDR3 reads CASSDGQGAKTEAFF. As DNA, the CDR3 is TGTGCCAGCAGTGACGGACAGGGGGCGAAGACTGAAGCTTTCTTT.

This clonotype came up a few times. The V call is TRBV7-9, the J call TRBJ1-5; unclear D gene. There are 14 residues in the CDR3. Trimming left V 4 bases short and J 7 bases short, with 14 bases between. Germline V gene sequence: CDR1 SEHNR, CDR2 FQNEAQ (reference sequence). In DNA, the CDR3 is TGTGCCAGCAGCTCAACTGATCGACCCCAGCCCCAGCATTTT. This encodes CASSSTDRPQPQHF.

This clonotype was seen repeatedly, ten times or more. The gene calls are TRBV7-3 and TRBJ1-1; 7 positions match TRBD1. The CDR3 consists of 15 residues. Germline V gene lookup returns CDR1 SGHTA and CDR2 FQGTGA. V was clipped by 0 bases and J by 2 bases; unmatched bases: 3. The CDR3 DNA follows: TGTGCCAGCAGCTTAACCAGAGGGGGCAACACTGAAGCTTTCTTT. It encodes CASSLTRGGNTEAFF.

There are many counts of this clonotype. The V and J genes are TRBV6-5 and TRBJ2-7, with D tentatively TRBD1 or TRBD2 (5 bases each). CDR1 and CDR2 (germline): MNHEY, SVGAGI. V gave up 2 bases and J gave up 3 bases, with 11 bases separating them. The CDR3 contains 14 residues. The DNA of the CDR3 is TGTGCCAGCAGTTACGGGACCAGATTCTACGAGCAGTACTTC. Its translation: CASSYGTRFYEQYF.

This clonotype has ten or more counts. The CDR3: CASSLSVAGGLKETQYF. The CDR3 nucleotides are TGTGCCAGCAGTTTAAGTGTAGCGGGGGGCTTGAAAGAGACCCAGTACTTC. The rearrangement joins TRBV12-3 or TRBV12-4 to TRBJ2-5, with 10 bases identical to TRBD2. The CDR3 runs 17 residues. Trimming took 2 bases from V and 3 from J; bases not matched to a gene: 9.

This clonotype was detected many times. The chain has TRBV20-1 and TRBJ1-1; D gene ambiguous. V was pared by 5 bases and J by 1 base, with 8 bases between. The CDR3 loop spans 12 amino acids. Germline V gives CDR1 DFQATT, CDR2 SNEGSKA (reference sequence). The CDR3 region is CSASATNTEAFF. CDR3 sequence (DNA): TGCAGTGCTTCAGCAACGAACACTGAAGCTTTCTTT.

This clonotype was seen repeatedly, ten times or more. V and J are TRBV6-1 and TRBJ1-1, with D possibly matching TRBD1 (5 bases). Germline loops: CDR1 MNHNS, CDR2 SASEGT. CDR3 size: 16 residues. V lost 8 bases and J lost 2, with 21 bases in between. In DNA form, the CDR3 reads TGTGCCAGCGCACCTACCGGAGGGGCCGCCAACACTGAAGCTTTCTTT. It is translated as CASAPTGGAANTEAFF.

The J gene is TRBJ2-4, the V gene TRBV6-2 or TRBV6-3; TRBD2 matches 11 bases. This CDR3 is 16 amino acids long. J was trimmed by 6 bases and V by 6 bases; bases with no gene match: 10. Per germline, CDR1 MNHEY and CDR2 SVGEGT. The chain's CDR3 is CASSLKGLAVGNIQYF. In DNA, the CDR3 is TGTGCCAGCAGCTTAAAGGGACTAGCGGTGGGAAACATTCAGTACTTC.

This clonotype came up many times. The CDR3 region is CASSFEGPNTEAFF. The CDR3 coding sequence is TGTGCCAGCAGTTTCGAGGGGCCGAACACTGAAGCTTTCTTT. The chain couples TRBV27 to TRBJ1-1, with D tentatively TRBD1 (5 bases). The V gene lost 3 bases and the J gene lost 1 base, with 9 bases spanning the gap. This CDR3 is 14 amino acids long. Germline CDR1 and CDR2: MNHEY and SMNVEV (reference sequence).

This clonotype was detected a few times. The rearrangement uses TRBV2 and TRBJ2-3; D uncertain. Per the germline V gene, CDR1 is SNHLY and CDR2 is FYNNEI. The CDR3 length is 12 residues. V lost 2 bases and J 3 bases, leaving 3 bases between the germline ends. CDR3 DNA: TGTGCCAGCAGTGAATCGACAGATACGCAGTATTTT. It specifies CASSESTDTQYF.

There are many counts of this clonotype. CDR3 in amino acids: CASRPIVRQGINSPLHF. CDR3 sequence (DNA): TGTGCCAGCAGGCCGATCGTCCGGCAGGGTATTAATTCACCCCTCCACTTT. The V gene is TRBV27, the J gene TRBJ1-6, with D tentatively TRBD1 (5 bases). The length of the CDR3 is 17 residues. Trimming removed 6 bases at V and 6 bases at J, with 21 bases between. The germline V gene has CDR1 MNHEY and CDR2 SMNVEV (reference sequence).

The chain combines TRBV11-2 with TRBJ1-3, with D maybe TRBD1 (6 bases). Germline V lookup: CDR1 SGHAT, CDR2 FQNNGV. V was clipped by 5 bases and J by 7 bases, with 21 bases between them. The CDR3 runs to 16 residues. The CDR3 DNA follows: TGTGCCAGCAGCCCCGGGTGGGCAGGGGAGAGGAACACCATATATTTT. Amino acids: CASSPGWAGERNTIYF.

This clonotype was observed a handful of times. Given a much more abundant clone one base away, this may be a read error. This chain uses TRBV12-3 or TRBV12-4 with TRBJ1-1; D unresolved. The length of the CDR3 is 13 residues. This chain's CDR3 is CASGSWGLTEACF. As DNA, the CDR3 is TGTGCCAGCGGTTCGTGGGGTCTCACTGAAGCTTGCTTT.

This clonotype was picked up many times. The V call is TRBV29-1, the J call TRBJ2-5; D is perhaps TRBD1 or TRBD2 (5 bases each). CDR1 is SQVTM and CDR2 is ANQGSEA in the germline V gene. V lost 4 bases and J 2 bases, leaving 11 bases between the germline ends. This CDR3 spans 13 amino acids. CDR3 amino acids: CSVVGGGQETQYF. Written as DNA, the CDR3 is TGCAGCGTTGTTGGGGGTGGGCAAGAGACCCAGTACTTC. The whole variable domain, remainder taken from reference TRBV29-1 and TRBJ2-5, is SAVISQKPSRDICQRGTSLTIQCQVDSQVTMMFWYRQQPGQSLTLIATANQGSEATYESGFVIDKFPISRPNLTFSTLTVSNMSPEDSSIYLCSVVGGGQETQYFGPGTRLLVL.

At least ten counts were recorded for this clonotype. The chain has TRBV7-3 and TRBJ1-1; 10 bases are shared with TRBD1. The germline gives CDR1 SGHTA, CDR2 FQGTGA. The junction had 6 bases not matched to a gene; V was cut back by 4 bases and J by 4 bases. CDR3 length: 15 residues. The CDR3 region is CASSSRTGGITEAFF. DNA of the CDR3: TGTGCCAGCAGCTCCCGGACAGGGGGGATCACTGAAGCTTTCTTT. The variable domain in full, with the rest retrieved from reference TRBV7-3 and TRBJ1-1, is GAGVSQTPSNKVTEKGKYVELRCDPISGHTALYWYRQSLGQGPEFLIYFQGTGAADDSGLPNDRFFAVRPEGSVSTLKIQRTERGDSAVYLCASSSRTGGITEAFFGQGTRLTVV.

The chain uses TRBV2 and TRBJ1-3; no definite D call. Germline CDR1 and CDR2: SNHLY and FYNNEI. This CDR3 has 15 residues. V lost 4 bases and J 3 bases, leaving 13 bases between the germline ends. This chain's CDR3 is CASSVKGSFGNTIYF. CDR3 nucleotide sequence: TGTGCCAGCAGTGTGAAGGGCAGCTTTGGAAACACCATATATTTT.

This clonotype was seen repeatedly, ten times or more. This rearrangement joins TRBV6-5 to TRBJ1-1; possibly TRBD1 for D (5 bases). Deletions cut 4 bases from V and 6 bases from J, with 15 bases between. The germline V gene encodes CDR1 MNHEY and CDR2 SVGAGI. The CDR3 covers 14 residues. CDR3 nucleotide sequence: TGTGCCAGCAGTTGGATGCCGGGGGATGCTGAAGCTTTCTTT. Its protein is CASSWMPGDAEAFF.

This clonotype was counted only a few times. This chain connects TRBV3-1 to TRBJ2-5, with 9 bases that match TRBD1. Germline V gene data show CDR1 as LGHDT and CDR2 as YNNKEL (reference sequence). V lost 6 bases and J lost 4; bases outside the gene matches: 9. This CDR3 has 15 amino acids. The CDR3 DNA is TGTGCCAGCAGTTTCCCGGGACAGGGAACAGAGACCCAGTACTTC. Its protein product is CASSFPGQGTETQYF.

This clonotype occurred many times. The rearrangement joins TRBV7-3 to TRBJ1-6; no firm D call. This CDR3 spans 14 amino acids. CDR1 is SGHTA, CDR2 FQGTGA, per germline. Trimming shortened V by 8 bases and J by 4 bases, and 12 bases separated the two germline ends. The CDR3, as DNA: TGTGCCAGCTCCCCCGGGCGTTATAATTCACCCCTCCACTTT. It yields the protein CASSPGRYNSPLHF.

This clonotype was seen a handful of times. In DNA form, the CDR3 reads TGTGCCAGCAGCTTAACGAATCGAAACTATGGCTACACCTTC. Amino acids: CASSLTNRNYGYTF. The rearrangement joins TRBV7-2 to TRBJ1-2, with D uncertain. The CDR3 sequence is 14 residues long. Looked up from germline, CDR1 is SGHTA and CDR2 is FQGNSA. The V gene lost 2 bases and the J gene lost 2 bases, with 9 bases spanning the gap. The full variable domain, in which reference TRBV7-2 and TRBJ1-2 provide the parts outside the CDR3, is GAGVSQSPSNKVTEKGKDVELRCDPISGHTALYWYRQSLGQGLEFLIYFQGNSAPDKSGLPSDRFSAERTGGSVSTLTIQRTQQEDSAVYLCASSLTNRNYGYTFGSGTRLTVV.